Below are 7 T cell receptor beta chains sequenced from a single sample in a study of T cells in women clearing cervical HPV infection (dated by TCRdb to 2017 to 2018). The library was made by the immunoSEQ multiplex PCR assay. Sourced from immuneACCESS, this table was stored by TCRdb with only in-frame sequences that have V and J called. A share of the clones is absent; for the studies checked, an unresolved V gene accounts for under half, and the remainder has no known explanation. Per the sample table, the count is about 30,000 clones. Roughly 3.6% of the sample is held by the ten biggest clonotypes. Material: blood buffy coat. The receptors were sampled from a woman aged 18 to 75 with a cervical HPV16 infection that either progressed to CIN3+ or cleared (not recorded which).

Of note for this clone: From the germline J gene comes the end of the CDR3, since the read stops 3 residues before it. This chain joins TRBV29-1 and TRBJ1-2, with D possibly matching TRBD1 (5 bases). CDR1 is SQVTM and CDR2 is ANQGSEA in the germline V gene. The CDR3 consists of 12 residues. Partial CDR3 DNA: TGCAGCGTTTGGGGGGGTGGTGAGGGC. As protein: CSVWGGGEG. The full CDR3 reads CSVWGGGEGYTF.

On this clone itself: The read comes to an end 3 residues before the CDR3 does, leaving the germline J gene to fill in the end. The chain is built from TRBV12-3 or TRBV12-4 and TRBJ1-3; D is uncertain. The CDR3 length is 13 residues. V lost 6 bases and J lost 4, with 10 bases in between. CDR3 sequence: CASSTQSGNTIYF. The sequenced CDR3 bases are TGTGCCAGCAGCACACAGTCCGGAAACACC.

Notes on this clone: The CDR3 end lies 3 residues beyond the end of the read and is filled in from the germline J gene. The rearrangement links TRBV20-1 to TRBJ2-7; 10 bases map to TRBD2. V was pared by 0 bases and J by 3 bases, with 2 bases of the junction left unmatched. This CDR3 is 14 amino acids long. The germline V gene encodes CDR1 DFQATT and CDR2 SNEGSKA (reference sequence). CDR3 protein: CSAREASGSYEQYF. The part of the CDR3 DNA that was read is TGCAGTGCTAGAGAAGCTAGCGGGAGCTACGAG.

Regarding this clone: The read halts 3 residues ahead of the CDR3 end, with the missing end drawn from the germline J gene. This chain uses TRBV7-8 with TRBJ1-2, with 7 bases lining up with TRBD1. Germline V gene lookup returns CDR1 SGHVS and CDR2 FQNEAQ. The CDR3 covers 14 residues. J gave up 4 bases and V 5 bases, and 7 bases lay outside the gene matches. CDR3 protein: CASSTRDSSYGYTF. The covered CDR3 bases are TGTGCCAGCAGCACCCGGGACAGTAGCTATGGC.

On this clone: The junction and the germline gene differ at one end; a read error may be behind it. The read ends 3 residues shy of where the CDR3 ends; the end is completed using the germline J gene. The same CDR3 is also encoded by other DNA sequences in this sample. The chain uses TRBV30 and TRBJ1-3; D unclear. Germline assignment: CDR1 GTSNPN and CDR2 SVGIG (reference sequence). This CDR3 contains 13 residues. CDR3 sequence reads: CAWTPGFGNTIYF. The DNA read from the CDR3 is TGTGCCTGGACGCCAGGTTTTGGAAACACA.

In the case of this clone: The CDR3 extends 3 residues past the end of the read, so its final part is completed from the germline J gene. The chain carries TRBV5-6 and TRBJ1-2; tentatively, D is TRBD1 (5 bases). Trimming removed 4 bases from V and 5 bases from J, with 15 bases in between. CDR1 SGHDT and CDR2 YYEEEE come from the germline V gene. This CDR3 contains 14 residues. The CDR3 protein is CASSPPGGVYGYTF. CDR3 DNA, as far as it was read: TGTGCCAGCAGCCCCCCGGGGGGGGTTTATGGC.

As concerns this clone: The read halts 3 residues ahead of the CDR3 end, with the missing end drawn from the germline J gene. The V gene is TRBV11-3, the J gene TRBJ2-1, with D possibly being TRBD2 (6 bases). The CDR3 is 15 amino acids. Germline V gene sequence: CDR1 SGHNT, CDR2 YENEEA. V lost 3 bases to trimming and J lost 1 base, with 10 bases between them. The DNA read from the CDR3 is TGTGCCAGCAGCTTCTCGCTAGCGTCCTACAATGAG. It codes for CASSFSLASYNE. The complete CDR3 sequence is CASSFSLASYNEQFF.